Many counts were recorded for the clone carrying this TCR beta chain. TCR beta CDR3 regions were amplified from RNA. With the HTBI primer set, the TCR CDR3 went through a first round of RT-PCR. TCRdb called the multiplex PCR reads again in MiXCR, with one record for every CDR3 protein. Of more than 500,000 distinct CDR3 sequences listed, roughly 17% were seen once; the top ten hold around 4%. This CDR3 has 15 amino acids. Per the germline V gene, CDR1 is SNHLY and CDR2 is FYNNEI. Unmatched junction bases numbered 10, after V lost 6 bases and J lost 5 bases. This specimen comes from a study of T cells in Graves' hyperthyroidism and ophthalmopathy. Study in general: Upon initial diagnosis and before any treatment, peripheral blood was collected.

V is TRBV2 and J is TRBJ2-3, with 8 bases aligning to TRBD2. Material: blood. The sequence came from a woman between 25 and 40 years old with Graves' hyperthyroidism. Here the CDR3 reads CASSETRAGVDTQYF. The CDR3, as DNA: TGTGCCAGCAGCGAAACGCGAGCGGGAGTAGATACGCAGTATTTT.